The entry below describes one TCR beta chain. Its target is unknown. The entire patient cohort was treatment-naive prior to thyroid surgery. The V end lost 0 bases, the J end lost 2 bases, and 12 bases lay between the germline ends. The CDR3 spans 15 residues. Germline V gene sequence: CDR1 SGDLS, CDR2 YYNGEE. These data are taken from a study of metastatic and nonmetastatic thyroid tumors. On the study more broadly: Patients with malignant and benign thyroid disease provided blood and tumor or nodule tissue, whose repertoires were compared.

Study results and caveats: Reports indicated that malignant thyroid tumors showed significantly higher TCR beta diversity than benign nodules did, in blood and tumor.

The authors' processing: The authors used CDR3 differences across clinicopathological groups to build a distant-metastasis classifier for papillary thyroid cancer. TCRdb re-called clones via MiXCR from the PCR reads. Here the V and J calls rest on TCRdb's processing, not on the authors' analysis. The table has some 55,000 clones, under 30% seen once. The rearrangement joins TRBV9 to TRBJ2-7; D ambiguous. The origin of this receptor is a female donor with papillary thyroid cancer or a benign thyroid nodule (not recorded which). Some clones in this sample may be carry-over from other donors' samples. The specimen sequenced was blood. The CDR3 region has the DNA TGTGCCAGCAGCGTAGAGGCGGTACCGGCCTACGAGCAGTACTTC. This translates into CASSVEAVPAYEQYF.